These T cell receptor beta chains were read from a single sample in a study of OX40 agonist ivuxolimab in advanced cancers. Sequencing was performed with immunoSEQ multiplex PCR; in TCRdb, only in-frame clones are kept and a portion is missing. This sample has 20,000 or so clones; around four fifths occur once, and the top ten carry about an eighth. Sequences were derived from CD4+ or CD8+ T cells sorted from blood, sampled in a trial of the OX40 agonist ivuxolimab. All receptors derive from an adult with an advanced solid tumor such as melanoma, head and neck, liver or kidney cancer. Each CDR3 is given with its conserved first and last residue. Each record gives: V gene, J gene, clone size, D gene, CDR3 DNA, CDR3 protein. The D gene is left open where the match is weak. Size values are once, few and many counts, or a class for expanded clones, and some rows have none.

>TRBV7-9|TRBJ2-2|once|NA
TGTGCCAGCAGCCCAACCTACTATCGAGGGCCAATTTCTGGGGAGCTGTTTTTT
CASSPTYYRGPISGELFF
>TRBV7-9|TRBJ2-3|NA|NA
TGTGCCAGCAGCTTAGCGGGAGGCACAGATACGCAGTATTTT
CASSLAGGTDTQYF
>TRBV7-6|TRBJ2-7|NA|NA
TGTGCCAGCAGCTTGGAGCAAGGGACCCGATATAACTTC
CASSLEQGTRYNF
>TRBV10-3|TRBJ1-5|few|NA
TGTGCCATCAGTGCTTCAGGGGTCAATCAGCCCCAGCATTTT
CAISASGVNQPQHF
>TRBV7-9|TRBJ2-2|once|NA
TGTGCCAGCAGCCCTTCACTACCCGGGGAGCTGTTTTTT
CASSPSLPGELFF
>TRBV30|TRBJ2-5|NA|NA
TGTGCCTGTTACCCAGGGGACTCTGAGACCCAGTACTTC
CACYPGDSETQYF
>TRBV6-1|TRBJ1-5|NA|NA
TGTGCCAGCAGACCCTTGGGATCCGGCAATCAGCCCCAGCATTTT
CASRPLGSGNQPQHF
>TRBV18|TRBJ1-2|NA|TRBD1
TGTGCCAGCTCACCTTGGACAGGGGGCTGGAGTGGCTACACCTTC
CASSPWTGGWSGYTF
>TRBV27|TRBJ1-1|NA|NA
TGTGCCAGCAGTTTACTCGGGAACACTGAAGCTTTCTTT
CASSLLGNTEAFF
>TRBV5-5|TRBJ2-1|NA|TRBD2
TGTGCCAGCAGCTTGACTGGGACTACCTTTTTGCTGGAGCAGTTCTTC
CASSLTGTTFLLEQFF